This T cell receptor (beta chain) was recorded in a study of T cells after yellow fever vaccination. Study outcomes and limitations: It was the secondary response that reached its peak faster, day 5 versus 15, but it was weaker. In FACS-sorted repertoires, abundant clonotypes from the bulk population could appear as contaminants.

V shed 4 bases and J 4 bases; nucleotides not matched to a gene: 7. The CDR3 totals 15 residues. CDR1 and CDR2 from the germline V gene are SGHRS and YFSETQ. This clonotype was counted ten times or more. Its cognate antigen is unknown. Template switching with 5'RACE generated the TCR cDNA and added a universal primer site and UMIs. TCRdb passed the 5' RACE reads through MiXCR, listing each CDR3 protein once. Of about 350,000 distinct CDR3 sequences listed, around 8.1% are singletons. This specimen consisted of PBMCs, obtained approximately 47 days after the first yellow fever vaccination. The chain recombines TRBV5-1 with TRBJ2-1; 8 bases line up with TRBD2. The sequence was obtained from a man aged 18 to 29 who received the YFV17D yellow fever vaccine. This CDR3 reads CASSLLADSYNEQFF. CDR3 nucleotide sequence: TGCGCCAGCAGCCTACTAGCGGATAGTTACAATGAGCAGTTCTTC. Variable domain in full (rest from reference TRBV5-1 and TRBJ2-1): KAGVTQTPRYLIKTRGQQVTLSCSPISGHRSVSWYQQTPGQGLQFLFEYFSETQRNKGNFPGRFSGRQFSNSRSEMNVSTLELGDSALYLCASSLLADSYNEQFFGPGTRLTVL.